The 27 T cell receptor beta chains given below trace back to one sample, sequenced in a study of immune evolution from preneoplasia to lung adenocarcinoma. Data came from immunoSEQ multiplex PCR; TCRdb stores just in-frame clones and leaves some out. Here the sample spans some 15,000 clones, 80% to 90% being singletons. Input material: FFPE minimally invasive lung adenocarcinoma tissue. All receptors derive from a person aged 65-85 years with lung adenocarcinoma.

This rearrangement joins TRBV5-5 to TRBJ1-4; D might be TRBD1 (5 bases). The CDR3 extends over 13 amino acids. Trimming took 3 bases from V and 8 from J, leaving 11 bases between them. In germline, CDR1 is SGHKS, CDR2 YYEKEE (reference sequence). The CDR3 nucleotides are TGTGCCAGCAGCTCGGGACTGGCGGAAAAACTGTTTTTT. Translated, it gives CASSSGLAEKLFF.

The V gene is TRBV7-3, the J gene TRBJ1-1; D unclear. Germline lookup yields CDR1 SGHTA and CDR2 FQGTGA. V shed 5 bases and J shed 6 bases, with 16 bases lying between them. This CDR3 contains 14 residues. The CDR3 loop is CASSPKAGLAEAFF. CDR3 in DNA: TGTGCCAGCAGCCCTAAAGCGGGGTTAGCTGAAGCTTTCTTT.

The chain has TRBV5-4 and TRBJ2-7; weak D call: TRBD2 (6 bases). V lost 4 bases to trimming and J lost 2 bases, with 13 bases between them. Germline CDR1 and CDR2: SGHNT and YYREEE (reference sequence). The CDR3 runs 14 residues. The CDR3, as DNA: TGTGCCAGCAGCCTGGCCGGCGGGGCCTACGAGCAGTACTTC. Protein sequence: CASSLAGGAYEQYF.

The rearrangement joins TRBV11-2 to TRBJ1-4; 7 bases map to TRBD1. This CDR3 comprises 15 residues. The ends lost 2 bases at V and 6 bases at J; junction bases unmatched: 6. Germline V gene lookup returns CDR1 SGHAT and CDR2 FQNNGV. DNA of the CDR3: TGTGCCAGCAGCTTACGACAGGGTTTGTATGAAAAACTGTTTTTT. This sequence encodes CASSLRQGLYEKLFF.

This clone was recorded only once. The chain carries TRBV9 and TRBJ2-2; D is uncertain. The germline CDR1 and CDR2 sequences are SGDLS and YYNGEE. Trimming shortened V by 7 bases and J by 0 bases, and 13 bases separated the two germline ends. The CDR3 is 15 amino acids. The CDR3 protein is CASSPSESNTGELFF. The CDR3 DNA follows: TGTGCCAGCTCCCCTTCGGAATCGAACACCGGGGAGCTGTTTTTT. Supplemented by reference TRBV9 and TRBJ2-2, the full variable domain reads DSGVTQTPKHLITATGQRVTLRCSPRSGDLSVYWYQQSLDQGLQFLIQYYNGEERAKGNILERFSAQQFPDLHSELNLSSLELGDSALYFCASSPSESNTGELFFGEGSRLTVL.

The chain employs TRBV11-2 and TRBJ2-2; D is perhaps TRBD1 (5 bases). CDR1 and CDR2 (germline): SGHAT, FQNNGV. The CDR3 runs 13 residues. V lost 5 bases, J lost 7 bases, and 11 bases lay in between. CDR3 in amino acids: CASSLDSYGELFF. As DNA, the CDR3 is TGTGCCAGCAGCCTCGACAGTTACGGGGAGCTGTTTTTT.

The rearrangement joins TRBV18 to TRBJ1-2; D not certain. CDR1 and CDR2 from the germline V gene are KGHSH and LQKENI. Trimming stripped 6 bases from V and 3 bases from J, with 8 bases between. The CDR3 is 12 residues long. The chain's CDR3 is CASSVQDYGYTF. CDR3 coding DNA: TGTGCCAGCTCCGTCCAAGACTATGGCTACACCTTC.

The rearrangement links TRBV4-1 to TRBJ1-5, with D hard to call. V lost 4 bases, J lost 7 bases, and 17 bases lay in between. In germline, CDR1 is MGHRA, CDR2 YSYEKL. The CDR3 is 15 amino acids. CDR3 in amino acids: CASSLKDHKEQPQHF. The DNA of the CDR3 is TGCGCCAGCAGCCTCAAGGACCATAAGGAACAGCCCCAGCATTTT.

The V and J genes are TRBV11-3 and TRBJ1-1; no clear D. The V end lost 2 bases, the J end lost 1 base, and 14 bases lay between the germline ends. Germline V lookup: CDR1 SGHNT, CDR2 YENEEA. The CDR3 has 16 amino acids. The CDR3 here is CASSLTPLDWNTEAFF. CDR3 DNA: TGTGCCAGCAGCTTAACCCCCTTAGACTGGAACACTGAAGCTTTCTTT.

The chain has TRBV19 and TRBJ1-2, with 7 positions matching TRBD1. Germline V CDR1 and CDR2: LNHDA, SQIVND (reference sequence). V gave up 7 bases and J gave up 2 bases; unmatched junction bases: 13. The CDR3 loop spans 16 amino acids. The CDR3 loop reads CASTPTGATFNYGYTF. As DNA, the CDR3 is TGTGCCAGTACCCCTACAGGGGCCACATTCAACTATGGCTACACCTTC.

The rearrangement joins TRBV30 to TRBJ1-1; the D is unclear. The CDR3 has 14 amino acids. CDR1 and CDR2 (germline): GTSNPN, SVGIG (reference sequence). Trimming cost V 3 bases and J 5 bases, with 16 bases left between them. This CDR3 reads CAWRPGGVFTEAFF. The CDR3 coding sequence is TGTGCCTGGAGGCCAGGTGGGGTCTTTACTGAAGCTTTCTTT.

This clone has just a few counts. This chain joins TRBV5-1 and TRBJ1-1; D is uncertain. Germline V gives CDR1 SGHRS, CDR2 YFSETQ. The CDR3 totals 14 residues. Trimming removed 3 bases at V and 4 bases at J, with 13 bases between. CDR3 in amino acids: CASSYGTGSTEAFF. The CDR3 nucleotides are TGCGCCAGCAGCTACGGTACGGGAAGCACTGAAGCTTTCTTT. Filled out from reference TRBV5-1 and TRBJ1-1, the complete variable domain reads KAGVTQTPRYLIKTRGQQVTLSCSPISGHRSVSWYQQTPGQGLQFLFEYFSETQRNKGNFPGRFSGRQFSNSRSEMNVSTLELGDSALYLCASSYGTGSTEAFFGQGTRLTVV.

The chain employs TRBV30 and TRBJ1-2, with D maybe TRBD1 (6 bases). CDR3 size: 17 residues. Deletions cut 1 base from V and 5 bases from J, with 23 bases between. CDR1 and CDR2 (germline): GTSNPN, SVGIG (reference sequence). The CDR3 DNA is TGTGCCTGGAGTGCAGTCCGGTGGGGGGCGGATCGGTATGGCTACACCTTC. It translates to CAWSAVRWGADRYGYTF.

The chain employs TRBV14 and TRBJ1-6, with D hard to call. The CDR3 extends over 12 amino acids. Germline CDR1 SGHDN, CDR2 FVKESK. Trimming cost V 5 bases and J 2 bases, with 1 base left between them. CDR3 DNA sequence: TGTGCCAGCAGCGCCTATAATTCACCCCTCCACTTT. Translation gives CASSAYNSPLHF.

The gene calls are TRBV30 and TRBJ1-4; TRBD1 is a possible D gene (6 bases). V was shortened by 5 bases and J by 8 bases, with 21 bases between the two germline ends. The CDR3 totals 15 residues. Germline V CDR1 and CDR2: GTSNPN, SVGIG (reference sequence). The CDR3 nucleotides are TGTGCCTGGCATAATCCGACAGGCCTGCCCGAAAAACTGTTTTTT. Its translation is CAWHNPTGLPEKLFF.

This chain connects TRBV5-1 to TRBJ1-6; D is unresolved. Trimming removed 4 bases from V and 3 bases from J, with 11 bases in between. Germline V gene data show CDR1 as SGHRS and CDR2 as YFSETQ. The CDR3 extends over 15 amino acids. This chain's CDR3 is CASSRAINYNSPLHF. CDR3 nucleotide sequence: TGCGCCAGCAGCCGGGCTATTAACTATAATTCACCCCTCCACTTT.

In DNA form, the CDR3 reads TGCAGCGTGGACAGGGGGACTGAAGCTTTCTTT. Amino acids: CSVDRGTEAFF. J is TRBJ1-1 and V is TRBV29-1, with 10 nucleotides matching TRBD1. CDR1 is SQVTM and CDR2 is ANQGSEA in the germline V gene. The junction had 0 bases not matched to a gene; V was cut back by 6 bases and J by 5 bases. The CDR3 is 11 amino acids.

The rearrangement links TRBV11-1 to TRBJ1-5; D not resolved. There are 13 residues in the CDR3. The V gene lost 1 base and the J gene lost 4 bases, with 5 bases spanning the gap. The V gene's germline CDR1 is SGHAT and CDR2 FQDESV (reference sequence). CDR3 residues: CASSLDGNQPQHF. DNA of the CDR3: TGTGCCAGCAGCTTAGACGGAAATCAGCCCCAGCATTTT.

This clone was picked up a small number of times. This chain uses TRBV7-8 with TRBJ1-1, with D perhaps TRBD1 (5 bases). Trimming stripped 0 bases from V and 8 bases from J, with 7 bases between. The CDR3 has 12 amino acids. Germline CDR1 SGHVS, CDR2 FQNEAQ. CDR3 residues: CASSLAGVEAFF. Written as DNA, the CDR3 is TGTGCCAGCAGCTTAGCGGGGGTAGAAGCTTTCTTT.

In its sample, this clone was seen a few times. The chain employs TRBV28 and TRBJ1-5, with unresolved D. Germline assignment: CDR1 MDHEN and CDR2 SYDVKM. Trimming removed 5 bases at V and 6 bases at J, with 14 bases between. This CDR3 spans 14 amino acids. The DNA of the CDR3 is TGTGCCAGCAGTAGACCGTCTTTAGGTCAGCCCCAGCATTTT. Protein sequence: CASSRPSLGQPQHF. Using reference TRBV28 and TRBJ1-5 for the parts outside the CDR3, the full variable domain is DVKVTQSSRYLVKRTGEKVFLECVQDMDHENMFWYRQDPGLGLRLIYFSYDVKMKEKGDIPEGYSVSREKKERFSLILESASTNQTSMYLCASSRPSLGQPQHFGDGTRLSIL.

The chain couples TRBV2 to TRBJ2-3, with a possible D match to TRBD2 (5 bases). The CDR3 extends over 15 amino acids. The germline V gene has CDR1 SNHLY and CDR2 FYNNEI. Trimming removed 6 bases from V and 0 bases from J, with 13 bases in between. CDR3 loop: CASRFSATSTDTQYF. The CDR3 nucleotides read TGTGCCAGCAGATTTAGCGCGACTAGCACAGATACGCAGTATTTT. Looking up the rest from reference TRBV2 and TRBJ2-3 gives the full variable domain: EPEVTQTPSHQVTQMGQEVILRCVPISNHLYFYWYRQILGQKVEFLVSFYNNEISEKSEIFDDQFSVERPDGSNFTLKIRSTKLEDSAMYFCASRFSATSTDTQYFGPGTRLTVL.

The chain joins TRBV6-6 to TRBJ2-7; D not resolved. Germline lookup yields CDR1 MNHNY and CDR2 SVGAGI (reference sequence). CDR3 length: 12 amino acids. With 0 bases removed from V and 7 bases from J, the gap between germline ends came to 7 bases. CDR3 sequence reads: CASSYSAQEQYF. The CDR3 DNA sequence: TGTGCCAGCAGTTACTCAGCTCAGGAGCAGTACTTC.

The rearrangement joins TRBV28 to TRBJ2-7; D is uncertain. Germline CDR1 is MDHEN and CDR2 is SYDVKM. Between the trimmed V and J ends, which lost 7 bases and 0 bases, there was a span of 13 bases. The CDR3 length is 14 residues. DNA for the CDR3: TGTGCCAGCAACGGTTGGGGTAGCTCCTACGAGCAGTACTTC. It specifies CASNGWGSSYEQYF.

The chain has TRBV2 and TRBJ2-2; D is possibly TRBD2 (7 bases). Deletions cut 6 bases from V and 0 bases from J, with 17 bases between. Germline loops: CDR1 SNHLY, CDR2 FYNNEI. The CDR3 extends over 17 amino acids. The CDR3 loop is CASRGGAFRTNTGELFF. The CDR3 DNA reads TGTGCCAGCAGGGGGGGGGCCTTCCGGACGAACACCGGGGAGCTGTTTTTT.

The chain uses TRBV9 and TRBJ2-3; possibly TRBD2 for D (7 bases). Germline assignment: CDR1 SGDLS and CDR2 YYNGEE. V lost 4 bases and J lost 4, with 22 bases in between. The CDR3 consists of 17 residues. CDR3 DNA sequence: TGTGCCAGCAGCCCCATGGGGGCTAGCGCGGGGGCAGATACGCAGTATTTT. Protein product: CASSPMGASAGADTQYF.

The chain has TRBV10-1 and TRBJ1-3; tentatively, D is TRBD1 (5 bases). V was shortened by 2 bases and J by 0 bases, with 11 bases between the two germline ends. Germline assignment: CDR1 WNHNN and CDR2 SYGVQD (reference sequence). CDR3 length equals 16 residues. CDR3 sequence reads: CASSEGAGSSGNTIYF. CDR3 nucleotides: TGCGCCAGCAGTGAGGGGGCGGGAAGCTCTGGAAACACCATATATTTT.

The CDR3: CASRQPGEISSYEQYF. The CDR3 region has the DNA TGTGCCAGCAGGCAACCGGGAGAAATATCGTCGTACGAGCAGTACTTC. The J gene is TRBJ2-7, the V gene TRBV28; TRBD2 might be the D (6 bases). Looked up from germline, CDR1 is MDHEN and CDR2 is SYDVKM. The V end lost 6 bases, the J end lost 4 bases, and 22 bases lay between the germline ends. This CDR3 spans 16 amino acids.